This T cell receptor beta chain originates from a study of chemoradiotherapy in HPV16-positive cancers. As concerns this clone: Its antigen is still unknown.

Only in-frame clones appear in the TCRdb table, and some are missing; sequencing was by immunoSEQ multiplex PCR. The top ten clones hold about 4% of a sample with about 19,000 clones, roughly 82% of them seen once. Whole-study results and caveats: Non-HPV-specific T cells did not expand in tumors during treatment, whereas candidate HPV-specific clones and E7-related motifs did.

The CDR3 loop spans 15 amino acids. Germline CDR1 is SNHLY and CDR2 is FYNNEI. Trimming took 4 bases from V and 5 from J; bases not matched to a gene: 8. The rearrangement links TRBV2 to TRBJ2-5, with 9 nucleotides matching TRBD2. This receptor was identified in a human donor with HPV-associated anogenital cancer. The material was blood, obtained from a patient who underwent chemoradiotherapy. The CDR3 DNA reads TGTGCCAGCAGTGGGCGAGCGGGGGGATTTGAGACCCAGTACTTC. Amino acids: CASSGRAGGFETQYF.